This TCR beta chain was captured by sequencing in a study of control samples from healthy donors and cancer patients. CDR1 and CDR2 (germline): MGHRA, YSYEKL. With V trimmed by 1 base and J by 1 base, 4 bases remained unmatched. The CDR3 runs 16 residues. The repertoire was sequenced with immunoSEQ multiplex PCR; TCRdb's copy has only in-frame clones and lacks some. The sample has about 150,000 clones, more than 85% seen once. This clone was picked up a small number of times. Sequencing was performed on blood. The chain is built from TRBV4-1 and TRBJ1-1, with 9 bases lining up with TRBD1. The sequence came from a man younger than 45 in good health. As DNA, the CDR3 is TGCGCCAGCAGCCAAGGGCCGGACAGGGGGAACACTGAAGCTTTCTTT. Translation gives CASSQGPDRGNTEAFF.